This T cell receptor beta chain emerged from a study of Ad26.COV2.S vaccination and SARS-CoV-2 variants. Germline CDR1 KGHSH, CDR2 LQKENI. The CDR3 runs to 15 residues. V lost 6 bases and J lost 3; bases outside the gene matches: 6. TCRdb's table, derived via immunoSEQ multiplex PCR, lists solely in-frame clones and lacks some. The sample contains about 260,000 clones, approximately 88% of which appear only once. The treatment was: some 20 received Ad26.COV2.S at low or high dose, single or two shots; several received placebo; per-sample allocation not given. The investigators took samples on day 63 after the first vaccine or placebo injection. At a Boston site, the person donating was an adult of 18-55 years.

The receptor's source is a person between 18 and 65 years old who received the Ad26.COV2.S COVID-19 vaccine or a placebo. The chain has TRBV18 and TRBJ2-5, with 11 bases matching TRBD2. This material consisted of peripheral blood, taken in a trial of Ad26.COV2.S vaccine versus placebo. The CDR3 DNA reads TGTGCCAGCTCTTCAGGGGGACTAGCGGAAGAGACCCAGTACTTC. Encoded protein: CASSSGGLAEETQYF.